The next 4 T cell receptor beta chains were all read from a single sample in a study of T cells after yellow fever vaccination. Each CDR3 protein gets one entry after TCRdb re-called the 5' RACE reads with MiXCR. The sample lists around 350,000 distinct CDR3 sequences; 6.2% were seen once. Specimen: PBMCs, collected 5 days after the yellow fever booster vaccination. The receptors originated from a man younger than 40 who received the YFV17D yellow fever vaccine.

This clonotype has ten or more counts. The rearrangement links TRBV11-1 to TRBJ2-3, with 7 positions matching TRBD1. This CDR3 has 15 residues. V lost 0 bases, J lost 5 bases, and 5 bases stayed unmatched. The germline gives CDR1 SGHAT, CDR2 FQDESV (reference sequence). The CDR3 coding sequence is TGTGCCAGCAGCTTAGCGTGGACAGGAGTAGATACGCAGTATTTT. Translation: CASSLAWTGVDTQYF.

A few counts support this clonotype. The rearrangement joins TRBV7-2 to TRBJ2-1; perhaps TRBD2 as D (7 bases). There are 15 residues in the CDR3. The germline gives CDR1 SGHTA, CDR2 FQGNSA. V gave up 3 bases and J gave up 7 bases, with 16 bases separating them. The CDR3 nucleotides are TGTGCCAGCAGCTTTGGCGGGGGCCGACCTAATGAGCAGTTCTTC. Translating gives CASSFGGGRPNEQFF.

J is TRBJ2-7 and V is TRBV9, with 8 nucleotides matching TRBD1. The CDR3 is 14 amino acids. V was pared by 4 bases and J by 4 bases, with 7 bases of the junction left unmatched. Germline lookup yields CDR1 SGDLS and CDR2 YYNGEE. CDR3 nucleotides: TGTGCCAGCAGCTTTACGACAGGGGCTTACGAGCAGTACTTC. The encoded protein is CASSFTTGAYEQYF.

This clonotype was counted only a few times. The V call is TRBV7-2, the J call TRBJ2-6, with D perhaps matching TRBD2 (6 bases). With 8 bases removed from V and 13 bases from J, the gap between germline ends came to 9 bases. This CDR3 region has 10 residues. In germline, CDR1 is SGHTA, CDR2 FQGNSA. The CDR3 loop is CASRGAVLTF. CDR3 coding DNA: TGTGCCAGCCGCGGGGCGGTCCTGACTTTC. Full variable domain (missing parts from reference TRBV7-2 and TRBJ2-6): GAGVSQSPSNKVTEKGKDVELRCDPISGHTALYWYRQSLGQGLEFLIYFQGNSAPDKSGLPSDRFSAERTGGSVSTLTIQRTQQEDSAVYLCASRGAVLTFGAGSRLTVL.